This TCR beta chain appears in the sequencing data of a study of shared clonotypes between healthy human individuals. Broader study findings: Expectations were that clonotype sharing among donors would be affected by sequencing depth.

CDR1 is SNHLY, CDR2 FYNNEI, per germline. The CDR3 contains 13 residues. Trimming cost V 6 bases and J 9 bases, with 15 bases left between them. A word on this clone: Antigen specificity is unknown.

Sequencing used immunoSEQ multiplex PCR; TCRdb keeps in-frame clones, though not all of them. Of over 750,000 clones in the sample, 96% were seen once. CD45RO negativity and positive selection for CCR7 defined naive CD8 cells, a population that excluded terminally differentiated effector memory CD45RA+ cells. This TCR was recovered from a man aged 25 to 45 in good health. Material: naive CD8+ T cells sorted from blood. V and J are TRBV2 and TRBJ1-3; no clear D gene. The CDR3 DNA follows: TGTGCCAGCAGCCTATCTCTTGAGCTCACCATATATTTT. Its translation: CASSLSLELTIYF.